These T cell receptor beta chains were read from a single sample in a study of blood T cell repertoires in COVID-19. The assay was immunoSEQ multiplex PCR, and TCRdb's table has in-frame clones only and misses some. The sample holds fewer than 180,000 clones, 75% to 90% seen once. The specimen was peripheral blood. These receptors were obtained from a man in his sixties or seventies with acute or convalescent COVID-19. Each CDR3 is given with its conserved first and last residue. Each record gives: J gene, D gene, V gene, clone size, CDR3 DNA, CDR3 protein. The D gene is left open where the match is weak. Part of the rows lack a size; the others show once, few, many or a class for expanded clones.

>TRBJ2-7|TRBD1|TRBV5-1|-
TGCGCCAGCAGCCAAAGGACAGGGAGAAACTACGAGCAGTACTTC
CASSQRTGRNYEQYF
>TRBJ1-6|TRBD1|TRBV7-8|-
TGTGCCAGCAGCTCGAGGACAGGGGCAGATTCACCCCTCCACTTT
CASSSRTGADSPLHF
>TRBJ1-6|-|TRBV12-3/TRBV12-4|-
TGTGCCAGCAGTCTCGGACTTAATTCACCCCTCCACTTT
CASSLGLNSPLHF
>TRBJ2-7|-|TRBV5-1|few
TGCGCCAGCAGCTTGGACAGGGCCTACGAGCAGTACTTC
CASSLDRAYEQYF
>TRBJ2-7|TRBD1|TRBV2|-
TGTGCCAGCAGGAGCCCCCGGGACAGGGCCTACGAGCAGTACTTC
CASRSPRDRAYEQYF
>TRBJ1-3|-|TRBV7-9|-
TGTGCCAGCAGCTTAGCTATGACAGTCTCTGGAAACACCATATATTTT
CASSLAMTVSGNTIYF
>TRBJ1-5|-|TRBV21-1|-
TGTGCCAGCAGTCGGACAGGGGGCCCCGCAAAGTCTAGTGATCAGCCCCAGCATTTT
CASSRTGGPAKSSDQPQHF
>TRBJ2-5|TRBD2|TRBV6-5|-
TGTGCCAGCAGTTACTCGGTGCGGGGGGGCCGTGAGACCCAGTACTTC
CASSYSVRGGRETQYF
>TRBJ2-1|-|TRBV6-5|-
TGTGCCAGCACGAGGGTTCTGGACAATGAGCAGTTCTTC
CASTRVLDNEQFF
>TRBJ2-6|-|TRBV5-1|-
TGCGCCAGCAGCGCGACAACTGGGGCCAACGTCCTGACTTTC
CASSATTGANVLTF